This is a list of T cell receptor beta chains from one sample in a study of siplizumab effects on memory and regulatory T cells. Assay: immunoSEQ multiplex PCR; the TCRdb copy retains only in-frame clones and omits some. The table has 70,000 to 95,000 clones, more than 80% seen once. Sequenced material: CD4+ T cells sorted from blood. The receptors were gathered from a human donor in good health. Both conserved end residues are part of each CDR3. Each record gives: CDR3 length, D gene, clone size, J gene, V gene, CDR3 DNA, CDR3 protein. The D gene is left open where the match is weak. Only part of the rows carry a size: once, few, many, or a class if the clone is expanded.

CDR3 length: 13; D gene: -; clone size: few; J gene: TRBJ1-3; V gene: TRBV19; CDR3 DNA: TGTGCCAGTAGTATAGGAGTCGGAAACACCATATATTTT; CDR3 protein: CASSIGVGNTIYF
CDR3 length: 13; D gene: -; clone size: -; J gene: TRBJ1-3; V gene: TRBV7-2; CDR3 DNA: TGTGCCAGCAGCCCACTTCAGGGAAACACCATATATTTT; CDR3 protein: CASSPLQGNTIYF
CDR3 length: 14; D gene: TRBD2; clone size: -; J gene: TRBJ2-7; V gene: TRBV19; CDR3 DNA: TGTGCCAGTAGGCTACGAGCGGGAGCCTACGAGCAGTACTTC; CDR3 protein: CASRLRAGAYEQYF
CDR3 length: 16; D gene: -; clone size: -; J gene: TRBJ1-1; V gene: TRBV5-4; CDR3 DNA: TGTGCCAGCAGCGCAGAGGGGCGAAACATCGGGACTGAAGCTTTCTTT; CDR3 protein: CASSAEGRNIGTEAFF
CDR3 length: 16; D gene: -; clone size: -; J gene: TRBJ1-5; V gene: TRBV7-2; CDR3 DNA: TGTGCCAGCAGCTTAGGGGTAGGGGATAGCAATCAGCCCCAGCATTTT; CDR3 protein: CASSLGVGDSNQPQHF
CDR3 length: 15; D gene: TRBD2; clone size: -; J gene: TRBJ2-2; V gene: TRBV7-6; CDR3 DNA: TGTGCCAGCAGCTTGCGTCGGGAGGGTACCGGGGAGCTGTTTTTT; CDR3 protein: CASSLRREGTGELFF
CDR3 length: 14; D gene: -; clone size: -; J gene: TRBJ1-1; V gene: TRBV7-8; CDR3 DNA: TGTGCCAGCAGCCCTACTAGGTCGGGAACTGAAGCTTTCTTT; CDR3 protein: CASSPTRSGTEAFF
CDR3 length: 14; D gene: -; clone size: -; J gene: TRBJ1-1; V gene: TRBV11-3; CDR3 DNA: TGTGCCAGCCACCTTACAGGGAGAGGCACTGAAGCTTTCTTT; CDR3 protein: CASHLTGRGTEAFF
CDR3 length: 15; D gene: -; clone size: -; J gene: TRBJ2-7; V gene: TRBV5-4; CDR3 DNA: TGTGCCAGCAGCCCGGAAGGAGAACGCTCCTACGAGCAGTACTTC; CDR3 protein: CASSPEGERSYEQYF
CDR3 length: 12; D gene: -; clone size: -; J gene: TRBJ2-3; V gene: TRBV6-1; CDR3 DNA: TGTGCCAGCAGGCAGTCTACAGATACGCAGTATTTT; CDR3 protein: CASRQSTDTQYF
CDR3 length: 20; D gene: TRBD1; clone size: -; J gene: TRBJ2-2; V gene: TRBV23-1; CDR3 DNA: TGCGCCAGCAGTCCCCACGGACAGGGCCCTAGCGTCTCGAACACCGGGGAGCTGTTTTTT; CDR3 protein: CASSPHGQGPSVSNTGELFF
CDR3 length: 14; D gene: TRBD2; clone size: few; J gene: TRBJ2-1; V gene: TRBV18; CDR3 DNA: TGTGCCAGCTCACAGACTAGCGGGGATAATGAGCAGTTCTTC; CDR3 protein: CASSQTSGDNEQFF
CDR3 length: 16; D gene: -; clone size: -; J gene: TRBJ2-7; V gene: TRBV4-1; CDR3 DNA: TGCGCCAGCAGCCAGGCCCTTTTTACTAACTCCTACGAGCAGTACTTC; CDR3 protein: CASSQALFTNSYEQYF
CDR3 length: 13; D gene: -; clone size: -; J gene: TRBJ2-5; V gene: TRBV4-1; CDR3 DNA: TGCGCCAGCAGCCCGATGGGCCAAGAGACCCAGTACTTC; CDR3 protein: CASSPMGQETQYF
CDR3 length: 12; D gene: -; clone size: -; J gene: TRBJ2-7; V gene: TRBV19; CDR3 DNA: TGTGCCAGTAGTGAGGGGTACTACGAGCAGTACTTC; CDR3 protein: CASSEGYYEQYF
CDR3 length: 14; D gene: TRBD2; clone size: -; J gene: TRBJ2-1; V gene: TRBV11-1; CDR3 DNA: TGTGCCAGCAGCTTAGGCGGGAGGTACAATGAGCAGTTCTTC; CDR3 protein: CASSLGGRYNEQFF
CDR3 length: 14; D gene: TRBD1; clone size: once; J gene: TRBJ1-3; V gene: TRBV6-5; CDR3 DNA: TGTGCCAGCAGCTGGGACAGGGCCGGAAACACCATATATTTT; CDR3 protein: CASSWDRAGNTIYF